This TCR beta chain originates from a study of T cells in Graves' hyperthyroidism and ophthalmopathy. Across the study: Peripheral blood was collected at initial diagnosis, before any treatment. Findings and limits, study-wide: Most clonotypes expanded in thyroid above 0.001 were likewise present in blood.

TCR beta CDR3 regions were amplified from RNA transcripts. The HTBI primer set served for first-round RT-PCR of the TCR CDR3. TCRdb fed the multiplex PCR reads into MiXCR, producing one record per CDR3 protein. The sample lists 300,000 to 400,000 distinct CDR3 sequences; around 20% were seen once. Ten or more counts support this clonotype. Its target is unknown. Isolation of PBMCs was performed on approximately 10 ml fresh peripheral blood. The CDR3 extends over 18 amino acids. CDR1 and CDR2 from the germline V gene are SEHNR and FQNEAQ (reference sequence). V gave up 2 bases and J gave up 7 bases; unmatched junction bases: 12.

The receptor was isolated from a woman aged 50 to 65 with Graves' hyperthyroidism. The source material was blood. The gene calls are TRBV7-9 and TRBJ2-1, with TRBD2 matching 12 bases. DNA of the CDR3: TGTGCCAGCAGCTTACCCCCTAGACTAGCGGGAGTCAGGAATGAGCAGTTCTTC. It is translated as CASSLPPRLAGVRNEQFF.